The T cell receptor (beta chain) described here comes from a study of identical twins. Study-level findings and limits: Out-of-frame alpha sequences common to twins exhibited an excess of low generation probability. Insertions were fewer in abundant cord blood beta clonotypes, whereas memory repertoires showed none of this pattern. Modeled out-of-frame TCR alpha sharing in monozygotic twins fell below observed levels.

Note on this clonotype: Its antigen is as yet unknown.

The cDNA had a unique molecular identifier and a template-switch universal primer site. TCRdb re-analysed the 5' RACE reads in MiXCR, keeping a single row per CDR3 protein. The sample includes 420,000 or so distinct CDR3 sequences, about 18% seen only once; the top ten take approximately 12%. The ends lost 3 bases at V and 9 bases at J; junction bases unmatched: 13. Germline V lookup: CDR1 SGHVS, CDR2 FNYEAQ. This CDR3 is 16 amino acids long. Source material: naive T cells sorted from blood. The V call is TRBV7-6, the J call TRBJ2-1, with TRBD2 matching 8 bases. The receptor was derived from a man aged 50 to 60 in good health. Here the CDR3 reads CASSFQSGSDLGEQFF. Here the CDR3 DNA reads TGTGCCAGCAGCTTCCAAAGCGGGAGCGATTTGGGTGAGCAGTTCTTC.